Shown below are 26 T cell receptor beta chains from a single sample sequenced in a study of identical twins (TCRdb year 2016). Libraries were made using 5' RACE. Sequencing relied on an Illumina HiSeq 2000. TCRdb cleaned the public reads at Q25 with fastp, built clones with MiXCR and kept in-frame beta chains. Rows merge per CDR3 protein into single entries with the most common DNA and genes. Present in this sample are fewer than 250,000 distinct CDR3 sequences, around 9.6% of which were seen just once. The ten largest clones capture around 5% of the sample. Sequencing was performed on memory (CD45RO+) T cells sorted from blood. In light of the paper, this sample's cell subset or site label describes: CD45RO+ enriched T cells. The receptor set was obtained from a woman aged 18-29 years in good health.

In this sample, this clonotype turned up many times. The chain combines TRBV20-1 with TRBJ2-1; D tentatively reads TRBD1 or TRBD2 (6 bases each). Germline CDR1 DFQATT, CDR2 SNEGSKA (reference sequence). Deletions cut 0 bases from V and 7 bases from J, with 10 bases between. CDR3 length: 13 amino acids. The CDR3 region is CSARDLGGNEQFF. CDR3 DNA sequence: TGCAGTGCTAGAGATTTAGGGGGGAATGAGCAGTTCTTC.

This clonotype was counted between two and nine times. This rearrangement joins TRBV12-3 or TRBV12-4 to TRBJ1-1, with D uncertain. Deletions cut 5 bases from V and 0 bases from J, with 13 bases between. This CDR3 spans 15 amino acids. The CDR3 loop reads CASSTHPDLNTEAFF. In nucleotides, the CDR3 is TGTGCCAGCAGTACTCATCCCGACCTGAACACTGAAGCTTTCTTT.

V gene TRBV20-1 combines with J gene TRBJ2-5; D is perhaps TRBD1 (6 bases). CDR3 length: 13 residues. Trimming pared 2 bases from V and 4 bases from J, leaving 11 bases between. Per germline, CDR1 DFQATT and CDR2 SNEGSKA (reference sequence). The CDR3 here is CSARWGLGETQYF. CDR3 DNA sequence: TGCAGTGCTAGATGGGGGCTTGGAGAGACCCAGTACTTC.

This clonotype was recorded at least ten times. The chain combines TRBV5-6 with TRBJ2-1; 9 nucleotides line up with TRBD2. V lost 0 bases, J lost 6 bases, and 7 bases stayed unmatched. The CDR3 consists of 16 residues. Germline V CDR1 and CDR2: SGHDT, YYEEEE. CDR3 region: CASSLETSGNRNEQFF. For the CDR3, the DNA is TGTGCCAGCAGCTTGGAGACTAGCGGTAATCGCAATGAGCAGTTCTTC.

The genes are TRBV7-3 and TRBJ2-7, with 8 bases that match TRBD2. Germline V gene sequence: CDR1 SGHTA, CDR2 FQGTGA. This CDR3 is built from 15 residues. V gave up 6 bases and J gave up 5 bases; unmatched junction bases: 12. CDR3 sequence (DNA): TGTGCCAGCAGTACGACCGGGACTAGGGTCCACGAGCAGTACTTC. It is translated as CASSTTGTRVHEQYF.

The chain recombines TRBV6-1 with TRBJ1-5; the D is unclear. Germline CDR1 MNHNS, CDR2 SASEGT. The CDR3 has 14 residues. Between the trimmed V and J ends, which lost 0 bases and 7 bases, there was a span of 10 bases. In DNA, the CDR3 is TGTGCCAGCAGTGAAGCAGGGCTGCGGCAGCCCCAGCATTTT. It is translated as CASSEAGLRQPQHF.

The sample holds many counts of this clonotype. Germline and junction disagree at one end, which may indicate a read error. The genes are TRBV25-1 and TRBJ2-5, with D possibly TRBD1 on 6 matching bases. CDR3 length equals 14 residues. Germline V lookup: CDR1 MGHDK, CDR2 SYGVNS. In DNA, the CDR3 is TGTGCCAGCAGAGGGCCAACAGGGAAAGAGGCCCAGTACTTC. Translating it yields CASRGPTGKEAQYF.

The chain combines TRBV12-3 or TRBV12-4 with TRBJ2-3; TRBD2 agrees at 9 bases. The V gene end was trimmed by 4 bases and the J gene end by 2 bases; junction bases not matched to a gene: 4. CDR3 length: 15 residues. The DNA for the CDR3 is TGTGCCAGCAGTTCCCGACTAGCGGACACAGATACGCAGTATTTT. Its protein product is CASSSRLADTDTQYF.

Ten or more counts support this clonotype. The CDR3 here is CASSVEGTGATEAFF. The CDR3 DNA sequence: TGTGCCAGCAGCGTAGAGGGGACAGGGGCGACTGAAGCTTTCTTT. The chain couples TRBV9 to TRBJ1-1; TRBD1 matches 10 bases. This CDR3 contains 15 residues. The J segment lost 5 bases and the V segment lost 0 bases, leaving 4 bases of the junction unmatched. The germline V gene has CDR1 SGDLS and CDR2 YYNGEE. Combining the CDR3 with reference TRBV9 and TRBJ1-1 gives the whole variable domain DSGVTQTPKHLITATGQRVTLRCSPRSGDLSVYWYQQSLDQGLQFLIQYYNGEERAKGNILERFSAQQFPDLHSELNLSSLELGDSALYFCASSVEGTGATEAFFGQGTRLTVV.

Many counts were recorded for this clonotype. The chain has TRBV5-1 and TRBJ2-1; D possibly corresponds to TRBD2 (8 bases). Trimming cost V 4 bases and J 7 bases, with 21 bases left between them. CDR1 is SGHRS and CDR2 is YFSETQ in the germline V gene. This CDR3 region has 16 residues. CDR3 coding DNA: TGCGCCAGCAGCCCGGGAGGGGGCGGCAGGGGAAATGAGCAGTTCTTC. Translated: CASSPGGGGRGNEQFF.

This clonotype turned up a few times. The chain employs TRBV20-1 and TRBJ2-3; no definite D call. Germline CDR1 and CDR2: DFQATT and SNEGSKA (reference sequence). CDR3 size: 14 residues. The V end was cut by 6 bases, the J end by 2 bases, with 15 bases between. CDR3 in DNA: TGCAGTGCCCACGGTCGTGGGAACACAGATACGCAGTATTTT. It yields the protein CSAHGRGNTDTQYF.

Only a few counts were recorded for this clonotype. This chain uses TRBV20-1 with TRBJ2-7; perhaps TRBD2 as D (5 bases). The ends were cut back, 6 bases at V and 4 bases at J, with 13 bases in the middle. Germline loops: CDR1 DFQATT, CDR2 SNEGSKA (reference sequence). The CDR3 extends over 12 amino acids. In DNA, the CDR3 is TGCAGTGCCCGTATTGGCGGGTACGAGCAGTACTTC. As protein: CSARIGGYEQYF.

V gene TRBV7-9 combines with J gene TRBJ2-1, with 10 nucleotides matching TRBD2. This CDR3 is built from 16 residues. The germline CDR1 and CDR2 sequences are SEHNR and FQNEAQ (reference sequence). With 3 bases clipped from V and 5 bases from J, the junction kept 7 bases outside the gene matches. Here the CDR3 reads CASSLATSGHHNEQFF. The CDR3 nucleotides read TGTGCCAGCAGCTTGGCGACTAGCGGGCACCACAATGAGCAGTTCTTC.

The chain couples TRBV12-3 or TRBV12-4 to TRBJ1-2; D possibly corresponds to TRBD1 (5 bases). V was cut by 6 bases and J by 7 bases, with 18 bases left in between. This CDR3 comprises 14 residues. CDR3 in DNA: TGTGCCAGCAGCGTAGGGCGGGGGTCGGGTGGCTACACCTTC. Translating gives CASSVGRGSGGYTF.

The genes are TRBV20-1 and TRBJ1-1, with 9 bases aligning to TRBD1. This CDR3 spans 15 amino acids. Germline-derived CDR1 and CDR2 are DFQATT and SNEGSKA (reference sequence). Trimming cost V 6 bases and J 10 bases; bases outside gene matches: 18. The CDR3 region has the DNA TGCAGTGCAAAAACGGGACAGGGTTTAACCGATCGAGCTTTCTTT. This translates into CSAKTGQGLTDRAFF.

This clonotype was counted at least ten times. V usage is TRBV6-2 or TRBV6-3 and J usage is TRBJ2-1; D unresolved. CDR3 length: 11 amino acids. Germline-derived CDR1 and CDR2 are MNHEY and SVGEGT. Trimming left V 8 bases short and J 2 bases short, with 4 bases between. The CDR3 reads CASGTYNEQFF. DNA for the CDR3: TGTGCCAGCGGAACCTACAATGAGCAGTTCTTC.

This clonotype has only a few counts. The V and J genes are TRBV20-1 and TRBJ2-3, with 8 bases matching TRBD2. CDR3 length: 11 residues. CDR1 and CDR2 (germline): DFQATT, SNEGSKA (reference sequence). CDR3 residues: CSPGGADTQYF. The CDR3 region has the DNA TGCAGCCCGGGGGGGGCCGATACGCAGTATTTT.

This clonotype was found many times. The V call is TRBV12-3 or TRBV12-4, the J call TRBJ1-6, with D uncertain. The CDR3 runs 12 residues. With 3 bases removed from V and 7 bases from J, the gap between germline ends came to 4 bases. In DNA form, the CDR3 reads TGTGCCAGCAGTTTCACCAATTCACCCCTCCACTTT. It codes for CASSFTNSPLHF.

V is TRBV20-1 and J is TRBJ1-1, with D uncertain. There are 13 residues in the CDR3. Germline V gene lookup returns CDR1 DFQATT and CDR2 SNEGSKA (reference sequence). This CDR3 reads CRVAASMNTEAFF. As DNA, the CDR3 is TGCAGGGTGGCAGCCTCCATGAACACTGAAGCTTTCTTT.

In this sample, this clonotype turned up many times. The chain recombines TRBV29-1 with TRBJ2-1; D is perhaps TRBD1 (6 bases). The CDR3 consists of 15 residues. V was cut by 2 bases and J by 5 bases, with 16 bases left in between. Germline V gene sequence: CDR1 SQVTM, CDR2 ANQGSEA. The CDR3 spells CSVESTGLENNEQFF. CDR3 coding DNA: TGCAGCGTTGAATCGACAGGACTCGAGAACAATGAGCAGTTCTTC.

The rearrangement uses TRBV21-1 and TRBJ2-1; the table's D call, TRBD2, was not checked against the DNA. TRBV21-1 is reported as a pseudogene. The CDR3 runs 16 residues. The CDR3 spells CASSKWGLAGGHEQFF. DNA for the CDR3: TGTGCCAGCAGCAAGTGGGGGCTAGCGGGGGGGCATGAGCAGTTCTTC.

The sample holds a few counts of this clonotype. The rearrangement links TRBV11-3 to TRBJ2-7; D gene ambiguous. V shed 6 bases and J shed 0 bases, with 12 bases lying between them. Germline V lookup: CDR1 SGHNT, CDR2 YENEEA. The CDR3 extends over 14 amino acids. CDR3 sequence: CASSSDGNSYEQYF. DNA of the CDR3: TGTGCCAGCAGTTCGGACGGCAACTCCTACGAGCAGTACTTC.

This clonotype was counted a few times. The V gene is TRBV20-1, the J gene TRBJ2-1, with unresolved D. CDR1 and CDR2 (germline): DFQATT, SNEGSKA (reference sequence). The length of the CDR3 is 10 residues. V was pared by 5 bases and J by 7 bases, with 6 bases between. The CDR3 coding sequence is TGCAGTGCTTTAGTAAATGAGCAGTTCTTC. This codes for CSALVNEQFF.

The gene calls are TRBV29-1 and TRBJ1-4, with 10 bases aligning to TRBD1. Germline V lookup: CDR1 SQVTM, CDR2 ANQGSEA. This CDR3 is built from 15 residues. V shed 6 bases, J shed 7 bases, and the junction held 11 bases outside the gene matches. The CDR3, as DNA: TGCAGCGTGCTAACCCCCGGGACAGGGGCTGAAAAACTGTTTTTT. Its protein is CSVLTPGTGAEKLFF.

The chain combines TRBV6-1 with TRBJ1-5, with D hard to call. CDR1 is MNHNS and CDR2 is SASEGT in the germline V gene. The CDR3 runs 14 residues. Trimming took 6 bases from V and 3 from J, leaving 12 bases between them. DNA for the CDR3: TGTGCCAGCAGGGAAATGACCGACAATCAGCCCCAGCATTTT. This sequence encodes CASREMTDNQPQHF.

The chain recombines TRBV6-2 or TRBV6-3 with TRBJ1-2; D may be TRBD1 (6 bases). Between the trimmed V and J ends, which lost 7 bases and 2 bases, there was a span of 17 bases. The CDR3 extends over 15 amino acids. Germline CDR1 and CDR2: MNHEY and SVGEGT. This CDR3 is CASTIRGQGNYGYTF. DNA for the CDR3: TGTGCCAGCACCATCCGCGGGCAGGGGAACTATGGCTACACCTTC.